The rows below give T cell receptor beta chains drawn from one sample of a study of cytomegalovirus exposure and HLA in healthy donors. This table comes from immunoSEQ multiplex PCR, and its TCRdb copy is limited to in-frame clones, with some not included. The sample lists about 91,000 clones; roughly 67% were seen once. Sequenced: PBMCs. These receptors came from a human donor in good health. The conserved cysteine and the conserved F or W are not part of the CDR3 here. Each record gives: J gene, V gene, CDR3 protein.

j_call: TRBJ1-2; v_call: TRBV9; cdr3_aa: ASSVTDYGYT
j_call: TRBJ1-2; v_call: TRBV19; cdr3_aa: ASNSRGLGYT
j_call: TRBJ2-3; v_call: TRBV19; cdr3_aa: ASSIGDTQY
j_call: TRBJ2-4; v_call: TRBV5-1; cdr3_aa: ASSLGGQENIQY
j_call: TRBJ1-6; v_call: TRBV4-2; cdr3_aa: ASSQDGSSPLH
j_call: TRBJ2-7; v_call: TRBV7-2; cdr3_aa: ASSLARGSSQY
j_call: TRBJ2-2; v_call: TRBV30; cdr3_aa: AWSVQGQAAGELF
j_call: TRBJ2-1; v_call: TRBV5-6; cdr3_aa: ASSETGAIF
j_call: TRBJ1-4; v_call: TRBV5-6; cdr3_aa: ASSQWTGPGEKLF
j_call: TRBJ2-5; v_call: TRBV6-5; cdr3_aa: ASSYSKNRAGTQY
j_call: TRBJ1-1; v_call: TRBV4-3; cdr3_aa: ASSRGPEAF
j_call: TRBJ2-2; v_call: TRBV9; cdr3_aa: ASSTGQGTSGELF
j_call: TRBJ2-2; v_call: TRBV7-9; cdr3_aa: ASSLNRVRTGELF
j_call: TRBJ2-5; v_call: TRBV7-2; cdr3_aa: ASSYGSGGETQY
j_call: TRBJ2-3; v_call: TRBV9; cdr3_aa: ASSVGGPQNTQY
j_call: TRBJ2-7; v_call: TRBV7-9; cdr3_aa: ASSPRQFYEQY
j_call: TRBJ2-3; v_call: TRBV19; cdr3_aa: ASAVGGTVTDTQY
j_call: TRBJ2-5; v_call: TRBV4-1; cdr3_aa: ASSQGRITGPITQY
j_call: TRBJ2-4; v_call: TRBV5-6; cdr3_aa: ASSLLGSGGRLNIQY
j_call: TRBJ2-7; v_call: TRBV9; cdr3_aa: ASSPQLGGRDEQY
j_call: TRBJ1-1; v_call: TRBV5-4; cdr3_aa: ASSLVHRGDTEAF
j_call: TRBJ2-3; v_call: TRBV5-4; cdr3_aa: ASSEGAPTDTQY
j_call: TRBJ1-5; v_call: TRBV2; cdr3_aa: ASSDRTGRQPQH
j_call: TRBJ2-3; v_call: TRBV7-2; cdr3_aa: ASSLQGSVGDTQY
j_call: TRBJ1-2; v_call: TRBV5-1; cdr3_aa: ASSLRDSSYGYT
j_call: TRBJ2-7; v_call: TRBV4-1; cdr3_aa: ASSPKTSGGSYEQY
j_call: TRBJ2-6; v_call: TRBV10-3; cdr3_aa: ATEPGQSYSGANVLT
j_call: TRBJ2-3; v_call: TRBV7-2; cdr3_aa: ASSLAGLAGGFVDTQY
j_call: -; v_call: TRBV5-1; cdr3_aa: ASSLQGKYEQY
j_call: TRBJ2-2; v_call: TRBV5-6; cdr3_aa: ASSKLAGGRPGELF
j_call: TRBJ2-2; v_call: TRBV2; cdr3_aa: ASSAMLANTGELF
j_call: TRBJ1-3; v_call: TRBV18; cdr3_aa: ASSALDRGGNTIY
j_call: TRBJ2-7; v_call: TRBV7-9; cdr3_aa: ASSQQGSGEQY
j_call: TRBJ1-5; v_call: TRBV7-9; cdr3_aa: ASSLTGAGGGQPQH
j_call: TRBJ1-1; v_call: TRBV9; cdr3_aa: ASSGGDRTGAF
j_call: TRBJ2-1; v_call: TRBV30; cdr3_aa: AWSVSSGEYNEQF
j_call: TRBJ2-1; v_call: TRBV2; cdr3_aa: ASSEGASGAFSYNEQF
j_call: TRBJ2-7; v_call: TRBV4-1; cdr3_aa: ASSRRGQGAYEQY
j_call: -; v_call: TRBV27; cdr3_aa: ASTSLGDRGTYEQY
j_call: TRBJ1-1; v_call: TRBV6-4; cdr3_aa: ASSDSGIGSEAF
j_call: TRBJ1-5; v_call: TRBV19; cdr3_aa: ASSHIARGNQPQH
j_call: TRBJ2-5; v_call: TRBV6-8; cdr3_aa: ASSYSTWASGGSLPQETQY
j_call: TRBJ1-1; v_call: TRBV18; cdr3_aa: ASSPLPGTGMTEAF
j_call: TRBJ1-3; v_call: TRBV5-4; cdr3_aa: ASSYWDRGPGNTIY
j_call: TRBJ2-1; v_call: TRBV7-2; cdr3_aa: ASSLDSNNEQF